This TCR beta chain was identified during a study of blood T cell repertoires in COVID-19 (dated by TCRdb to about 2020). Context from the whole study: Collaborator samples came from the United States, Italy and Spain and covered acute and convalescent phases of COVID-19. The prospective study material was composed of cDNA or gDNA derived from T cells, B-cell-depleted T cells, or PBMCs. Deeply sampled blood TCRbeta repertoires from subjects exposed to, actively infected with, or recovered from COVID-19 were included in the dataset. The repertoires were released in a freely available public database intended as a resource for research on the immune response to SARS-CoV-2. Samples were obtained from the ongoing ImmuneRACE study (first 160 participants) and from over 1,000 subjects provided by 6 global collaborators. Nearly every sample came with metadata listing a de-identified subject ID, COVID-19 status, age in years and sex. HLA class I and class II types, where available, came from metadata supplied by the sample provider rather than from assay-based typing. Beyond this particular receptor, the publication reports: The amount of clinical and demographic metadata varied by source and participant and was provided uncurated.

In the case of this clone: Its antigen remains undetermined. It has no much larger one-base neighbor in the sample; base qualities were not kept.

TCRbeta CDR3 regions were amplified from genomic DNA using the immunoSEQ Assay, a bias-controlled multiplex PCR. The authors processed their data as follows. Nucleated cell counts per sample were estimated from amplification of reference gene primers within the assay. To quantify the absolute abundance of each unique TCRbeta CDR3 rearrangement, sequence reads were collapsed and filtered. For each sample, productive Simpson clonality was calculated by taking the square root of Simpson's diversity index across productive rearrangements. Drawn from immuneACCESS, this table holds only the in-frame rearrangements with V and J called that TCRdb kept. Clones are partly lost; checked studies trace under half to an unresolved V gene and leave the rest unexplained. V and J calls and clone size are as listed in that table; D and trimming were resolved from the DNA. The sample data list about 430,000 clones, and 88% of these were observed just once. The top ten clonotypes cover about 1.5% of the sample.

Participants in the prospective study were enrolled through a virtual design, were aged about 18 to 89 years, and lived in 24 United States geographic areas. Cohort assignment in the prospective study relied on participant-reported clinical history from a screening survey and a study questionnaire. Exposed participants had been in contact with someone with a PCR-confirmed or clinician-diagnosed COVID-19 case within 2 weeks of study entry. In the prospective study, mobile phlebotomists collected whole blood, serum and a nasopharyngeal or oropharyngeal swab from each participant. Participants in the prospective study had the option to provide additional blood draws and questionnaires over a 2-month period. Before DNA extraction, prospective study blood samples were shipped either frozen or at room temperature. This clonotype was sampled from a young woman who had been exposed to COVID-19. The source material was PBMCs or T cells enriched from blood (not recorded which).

The DNA reads TGTGCCAGCAGTCATACAGGAGACAATCAGCCCCAGCATTTT. Translated, it reads CASSHTGDNQPQHF. The sequence is built from TRBV6-2 or TRBV6-3 and TRBJ1-5, and TRBD1 may be the D gene, going by 5 matching bases. Trimming removed 5 bases from V and 3 bases from J, leaving 11 bases between the germline ends. CDR1 MNHEY and CDR2 SVGEGT are derived from the germline V gene. The CDR3 sequence holds 14 residues, the cysteine and phenylalanine included. Just CDR3 DNA is preserved here, 42 bases in frame from base 1.